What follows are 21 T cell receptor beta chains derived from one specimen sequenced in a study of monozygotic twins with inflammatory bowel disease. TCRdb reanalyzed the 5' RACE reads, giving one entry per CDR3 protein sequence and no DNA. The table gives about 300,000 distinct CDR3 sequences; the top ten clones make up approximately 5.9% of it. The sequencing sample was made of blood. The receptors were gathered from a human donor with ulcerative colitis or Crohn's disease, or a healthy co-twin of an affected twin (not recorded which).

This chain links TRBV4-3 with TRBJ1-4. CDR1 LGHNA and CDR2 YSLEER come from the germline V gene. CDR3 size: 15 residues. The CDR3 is CASSHDTATNEKLFF.

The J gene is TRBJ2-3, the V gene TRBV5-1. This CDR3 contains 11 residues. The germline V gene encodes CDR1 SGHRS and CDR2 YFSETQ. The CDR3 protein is CASYGEDTQYF.

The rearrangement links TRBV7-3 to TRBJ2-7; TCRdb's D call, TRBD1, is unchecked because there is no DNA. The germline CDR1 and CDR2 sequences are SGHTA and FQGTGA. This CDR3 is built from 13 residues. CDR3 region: CASSPSGNYEQYF.

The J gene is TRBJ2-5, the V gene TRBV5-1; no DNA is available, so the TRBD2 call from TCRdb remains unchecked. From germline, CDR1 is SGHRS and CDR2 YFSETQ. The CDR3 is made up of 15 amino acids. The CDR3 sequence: CASSLSGGGGETQYF.

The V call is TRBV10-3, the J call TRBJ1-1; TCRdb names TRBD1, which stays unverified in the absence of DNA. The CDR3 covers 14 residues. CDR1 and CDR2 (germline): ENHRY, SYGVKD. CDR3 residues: CAIRTTGSATEAFF.

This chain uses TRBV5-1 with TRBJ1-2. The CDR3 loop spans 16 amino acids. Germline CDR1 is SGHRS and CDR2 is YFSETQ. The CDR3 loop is CASSLGSTSENYGYTF.

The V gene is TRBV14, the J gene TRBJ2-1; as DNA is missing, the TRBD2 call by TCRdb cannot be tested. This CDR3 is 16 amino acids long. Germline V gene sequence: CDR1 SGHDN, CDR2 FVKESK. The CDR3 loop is CASSQRQGWSYNEQFF.

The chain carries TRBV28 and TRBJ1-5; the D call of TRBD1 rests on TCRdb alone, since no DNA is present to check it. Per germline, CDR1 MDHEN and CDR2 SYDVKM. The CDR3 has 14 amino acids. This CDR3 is CASTPGWGNQPQHF.

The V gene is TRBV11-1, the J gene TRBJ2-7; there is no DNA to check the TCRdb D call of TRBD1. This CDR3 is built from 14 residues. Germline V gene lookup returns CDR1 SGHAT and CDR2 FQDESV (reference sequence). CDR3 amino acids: CASSLTRVSGEQYF.

The CDR3 protein is CASSLRGEQYF. The V gene is TRBV28, the J gene TRBJ2-7; TCRdb's D gene call, TRBD1, goes unchecked for lack of DNA. The CDR3 has 11 residues. Looked up from germline, CDR1 is MDHEN and CDR2 is SYDVKM. The full variable domain, with the rest looked up from reference TRBV28 and TRBJ2-7, is DVKVTQSSRYLVKRTGEKVFLECVQDMDHENMFWYRQDPGLGLRLIYFSYDVKMKEKGDIPEGYSVSREKKERFSLILESASTNQTSMYLCASSLRGEQYFGPGTRLTVT.

The chain's CDR3 is CASSLTSDQETQYF. The V gene is TRBV7-9, the J gene TRBJ2-5; there is no DNA to check the TCRdb D call of TRBD2. Germline CDR1 and CDR2: SEHNR and FQNEAQ (reference sequence). The CDR3 contains 14 residues.

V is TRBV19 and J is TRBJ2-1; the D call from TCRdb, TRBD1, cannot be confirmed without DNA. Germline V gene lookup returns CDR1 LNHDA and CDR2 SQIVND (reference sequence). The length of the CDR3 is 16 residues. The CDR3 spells CASSRRSGSGANEQFF. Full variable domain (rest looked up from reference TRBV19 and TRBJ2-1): DGGITQSPKYLFRKEGQNVTLSCEQNLNHDAMYWYRQDPGQGLRLIYYSQIVNDFQKGDIAEGYSVSREKKESFPLTVTSAQKNPTAFYLCASSRRSGSGANEQFFGPGTRLTVL.

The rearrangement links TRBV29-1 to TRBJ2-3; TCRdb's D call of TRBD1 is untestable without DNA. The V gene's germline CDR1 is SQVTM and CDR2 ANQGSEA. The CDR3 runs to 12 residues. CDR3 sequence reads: CSAEGSTDTQYF.

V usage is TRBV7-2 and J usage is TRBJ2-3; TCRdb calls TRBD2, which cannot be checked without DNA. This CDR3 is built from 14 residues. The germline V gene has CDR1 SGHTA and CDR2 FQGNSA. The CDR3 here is CASSLRTSRGTQYF.

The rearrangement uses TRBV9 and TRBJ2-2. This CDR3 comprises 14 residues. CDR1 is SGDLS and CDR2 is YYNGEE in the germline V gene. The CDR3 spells CASSLTSATGELFF. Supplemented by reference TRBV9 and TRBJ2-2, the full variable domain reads DSGVTQTPKHLITATGQRVTLRCSPRSGDLSVYWYQQSLDQGLQFLIQYYNGEERAKGNILERFSAQQFPDLHSELNLSSLELGDSALYFCASSLTSATGELFFGEGSRLTVL.

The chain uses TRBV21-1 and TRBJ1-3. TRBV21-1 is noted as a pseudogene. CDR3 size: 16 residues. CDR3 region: CASSKGPASSGNTIYF.

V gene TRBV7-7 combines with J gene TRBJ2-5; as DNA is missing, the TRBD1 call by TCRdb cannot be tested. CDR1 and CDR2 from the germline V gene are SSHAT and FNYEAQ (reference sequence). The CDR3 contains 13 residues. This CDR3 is CASSPQGMETQYF.

CDR3 amino acids: CASSWGGMGSDTQYF. This chain links TRBV7-2 with TRBJ2-3; TCRdb outputs TRBD1, but without DNA this stays unchecked. CDR1 and CDR2 (germline): SGHTA, FQGNSA. This CDR3 is 15 amino acids long.

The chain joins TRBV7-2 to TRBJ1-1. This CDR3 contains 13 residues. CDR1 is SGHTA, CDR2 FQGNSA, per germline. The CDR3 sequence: CASSLLRNTEAFF.

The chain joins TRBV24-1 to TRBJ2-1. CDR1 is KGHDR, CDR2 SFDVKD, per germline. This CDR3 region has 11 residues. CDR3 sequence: CATSDLLEQFF.

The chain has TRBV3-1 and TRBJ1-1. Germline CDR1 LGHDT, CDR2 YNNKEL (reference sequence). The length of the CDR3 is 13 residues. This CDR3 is CASSQGQYTEAFF.